This T cell receptor (beta chain) was sequenced during a study of blood T cell repertoires in COVID-19. The ends lost 3 bases at V and 5 bases at J; junction bases unmatched: 8. Germline V lookup: CDR1 MDHEN, CDR2 SYDVKM. The CDR3 length is 16 residues. Original processing notes: By means of reference gene primer amplification, nucleated cell counts were estimated. Some clones are missing from TCRdb's copy, which holds only in-frame ones; the method was immunoSEQ multiplex PCR. D and trimming were read from the DNA, whereas the V and J calls and clone size are those reported in that table. In the table there are 250,000 to 350,000 clones, 85% to 90% of which are singletons. The study recruited people aged about 18 to 95 years across 24 US areas. Assignments of participants to cohorts depended upon their own reported clinical history.

Sequenced sample: PBMCs or T cells enriched from blood (not recorded which). The chain carries TRBV28 and TRBJ2-7, with 12 bases matching TRBD1. This TCR came from a woman aged 18-29 years with acute COVID-19. Written as DNA, the CDR3 is TGTGCCAGCAGTTTGGACCCGGGACAGGGGGCCCACGAGCAGTACTTC. Translation: CASSLDPGQGAHEQYF.